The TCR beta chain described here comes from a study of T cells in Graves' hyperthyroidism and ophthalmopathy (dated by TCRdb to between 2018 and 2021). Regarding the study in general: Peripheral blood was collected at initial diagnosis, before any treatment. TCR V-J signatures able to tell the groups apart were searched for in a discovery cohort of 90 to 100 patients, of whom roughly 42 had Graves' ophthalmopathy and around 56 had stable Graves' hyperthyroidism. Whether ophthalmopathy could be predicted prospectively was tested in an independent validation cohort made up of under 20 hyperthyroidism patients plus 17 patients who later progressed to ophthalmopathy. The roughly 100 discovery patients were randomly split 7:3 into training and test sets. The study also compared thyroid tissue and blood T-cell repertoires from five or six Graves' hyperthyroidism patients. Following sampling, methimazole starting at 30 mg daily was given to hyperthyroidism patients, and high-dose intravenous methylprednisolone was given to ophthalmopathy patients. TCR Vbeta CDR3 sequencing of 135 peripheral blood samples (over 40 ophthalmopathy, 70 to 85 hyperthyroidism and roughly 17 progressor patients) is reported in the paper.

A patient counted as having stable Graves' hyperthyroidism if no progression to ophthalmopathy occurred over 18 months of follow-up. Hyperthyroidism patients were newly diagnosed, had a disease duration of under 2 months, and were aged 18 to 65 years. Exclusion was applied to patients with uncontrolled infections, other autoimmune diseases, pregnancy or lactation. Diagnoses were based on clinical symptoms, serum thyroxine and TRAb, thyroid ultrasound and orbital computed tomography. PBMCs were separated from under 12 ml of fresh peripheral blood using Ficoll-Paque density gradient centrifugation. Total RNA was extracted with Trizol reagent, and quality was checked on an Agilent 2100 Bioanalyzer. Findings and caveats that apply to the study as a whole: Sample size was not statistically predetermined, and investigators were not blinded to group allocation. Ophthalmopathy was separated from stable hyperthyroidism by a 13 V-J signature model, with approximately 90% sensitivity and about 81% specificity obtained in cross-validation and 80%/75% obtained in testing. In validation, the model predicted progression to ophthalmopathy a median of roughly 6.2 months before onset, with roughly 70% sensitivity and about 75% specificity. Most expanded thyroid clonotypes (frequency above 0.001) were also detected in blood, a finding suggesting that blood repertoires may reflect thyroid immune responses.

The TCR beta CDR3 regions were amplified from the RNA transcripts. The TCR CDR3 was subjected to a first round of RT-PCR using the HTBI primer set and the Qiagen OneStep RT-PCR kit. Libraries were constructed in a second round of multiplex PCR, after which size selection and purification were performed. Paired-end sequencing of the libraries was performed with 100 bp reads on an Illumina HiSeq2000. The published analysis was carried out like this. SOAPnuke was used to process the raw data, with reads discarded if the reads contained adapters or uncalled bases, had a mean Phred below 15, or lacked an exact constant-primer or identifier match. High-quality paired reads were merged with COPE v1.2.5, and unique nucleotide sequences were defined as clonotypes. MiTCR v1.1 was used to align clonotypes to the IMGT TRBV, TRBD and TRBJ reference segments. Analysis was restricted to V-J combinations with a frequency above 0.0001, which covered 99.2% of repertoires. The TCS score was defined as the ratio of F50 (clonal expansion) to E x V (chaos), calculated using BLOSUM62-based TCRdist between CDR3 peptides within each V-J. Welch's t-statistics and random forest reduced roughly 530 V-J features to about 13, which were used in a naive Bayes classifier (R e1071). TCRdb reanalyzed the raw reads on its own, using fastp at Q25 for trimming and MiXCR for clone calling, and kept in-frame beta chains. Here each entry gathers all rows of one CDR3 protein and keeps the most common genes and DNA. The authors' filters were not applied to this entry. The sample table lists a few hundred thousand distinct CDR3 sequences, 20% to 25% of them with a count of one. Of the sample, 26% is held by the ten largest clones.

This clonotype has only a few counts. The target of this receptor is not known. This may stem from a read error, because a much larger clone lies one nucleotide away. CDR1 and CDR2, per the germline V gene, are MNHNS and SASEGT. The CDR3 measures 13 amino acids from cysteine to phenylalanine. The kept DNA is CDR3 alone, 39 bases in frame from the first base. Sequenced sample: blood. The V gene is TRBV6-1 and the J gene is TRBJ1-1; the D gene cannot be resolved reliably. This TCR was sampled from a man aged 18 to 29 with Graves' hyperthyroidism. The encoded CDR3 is CASTDWASAEACF. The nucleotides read TGTGCCAGCACCGACTGGGCTAGCGCTGAAGCTTGCTTT.